These 20 T cell receptor beta chains came from one sample sequenced in a study of metastatic and nonmetastatic thyroid tumors. Until they underwent thyroid surgery, no patient had received any treatment. TCRdb re-analyzed the PCR reads through MiXCR. The sample has approximately 15,000 clones, less than 30% seen once. Sequenced input: tumor tissue. The receptors here all came from a male donor with papillary thyroid cancer or a benign thyroid nodule (not recorded which). Some clones in this sample may be carry-over from other donors' samples.

This clone was counted at least ten times. The chain carries TRBV5-4 and TRBJ1-4, with TRBD1 matching 7 bases. This CDR3 comprises 13 residues. With V trimmed by 4 bases and J by 7 bases, 4 bases remained unmatched. From germline, CDR1 is SGHNT and CDR2 YYREEE (reference sequence). The CDR3 nucleotides read TGTGCCAGCAGCACCGGACAGGCTGAAAAACTGTTTTTT. It yields the protein CASSTGQAEKLFF.

At least ten counts were recorded for this clone. This chain links TRBV28 with TRBJ2-5; D possibly corresponds to TRBD1 (5 bases). The germline V gene has CDR1 MDHEN and CDR2 SYDVKM. V lost 8 bases to trimming and J lost 5 bases, with 21 bases between them. The CDR3 extends over 15 amino acids. The CDR3: CASALGAGFRETQYF. The CDR3 DNA sequence: TGTGCCAGCGCCCTGGGTGCAGGGTTTCGGGAGACCCAGTACTTC.

The chain carries TRBV19 and TRBJ2-7, with D possibly being TRBD1 (5 bases). V gave up 3 bases and J gave up 3 bases, with 15 bases separating them. The CDR3 contains 15 residues. Germline CDR1 reads LNHDA; CDR2 reads SQIVND (reference sequence). CDR3 amino acids: CASSIQFRVGYEQYF. DNA of the CDR3: TGTGCCAGTAGTATTCAGTTCAGGGTCGGCTACGAGCAGTACTTC.

This clone was counted only a few times. The chain joins TRBV27 to TRBJ1-1; TRBD1 aligns across 8 bases. The junction had 9 bases not matched to a gene; V was cut back by 3 bases and J by 9 bases. The germline gives CDR1 MNHEY, CDR2 SMNVEV (reference sequence). CDR3 length equals 14 residues. The CDR3 region has the DNA TGTGCCAGCAGTTTTCAGGGGGCCCCGGTTCAAGCTTTCTTT. Translation gives CASSFQGAPVQAFF.

In its sample, this clone was seen many times. The CDR3 DNA sequence: TGTGCCAGCAGTCGGGACTCCTACAATGAGCAGTTCTTC. This codes for CASSRDSYNEQFF. The rearrangement uses TRBV6-1 and TRBJ2-1; possible D gene TRBD2, 5 bases. V dropped 5 bases and J dropped 0 bases, with 5 bases sitting between them. CDR1 MNHNS and CDR2 SASEGT come from the germline V gene. This CDR3 has 13 amino acids.

This clone was observed at least ten times. V is TRBV27 and J is TRBJ1-2, with D perhaps TRBD1 (5 bases). Per germline, CDR1 MNHEY and CDR2 SMNVEV (reference sequence). The CDR3 spans 13 residues. V lost 5 bases to trimming and J lost 4 bases, with 11 bases between them. The CDR3 loop is CASSSGGVYGYTF. CDR3 sequence (DNA): TGTGCCAGCAGTAGTGGGGGGGTCTATGGCTACACCTTC.

The V gene is TRBV20-1, the J gene TRBJ2-7, with 9 positions matching TRBD1. V dropped 5 bases and J dropped 4; count of bases not matched to a gene: 0. CDR3 length: 11 amino acids. CDR1 is DFQATT and CDR2 is SNEGSKA in the germline V gene (reference sequence). CDR3 nucleotides: TGCAGTGCTGGGACAGGGTACGAGCAGTACTTC. Translated, it gives CSAGTGYEQYF.

This sequence joins TRBV12-3 or TRBV12-4 and TRBJ2-3; D possibly corresponds to TRBD1 (5 bases). The CDR3 runs to 18 residues. Trimming pared 10 bases from V and 2 bases from J, leaving 28 bases between. The CDR3 here is CAISFGAVGSAYTDTQYF. Here the CDR3 DNA reads TGTGCCATTAGTTTTGGGGCCGTGGGCAGTGCCTACACAGATACGCAGTATTTT.

Turning to this clone: A junction end diverges from the germline sequence, so it may reflect a read error. The V gene is TRBV28, the J gene TRBJ1-2; tentative D call: TRBD1 (6 bases). This CDR3 is 12 amino acids long. Per the germline V gene, CDR1 is MDHEN and CDR2 is SYDVKM. DNA of the CDR3: TGTGTCAGCAGCCAACAGGGAGCTTGCTACACCTTC. The encoded protein is CVSSQQGACYTF.

This clone was detected many times. The J gene is TRBJ2-7, the V gene TRBV19, with TRBD1 identical over 7 bases. Germline CDR1 LNHDA, CDR2 SQIVND (reference sequence). This CDR3 region has 15 residues. Trimming cost V 5 bases and J 4 bases; bases outside gene matches: 11. CDR3 nucleotide sequence: TGTGCCAGTAGTTCCCGTAGGACAGGCATATACGAGCAGTACTTC. It specifies CASSSRRTGIYEQYF.

This clone was detected a few times. V gene TRBV18 combines with J gene TRBJ2-7, with 10 bases identical to TRBD2. V was pared by 4 bases and J by 1 base, with 19 bases of the junction left unmatched. Germline V CDR1 and CDR2: KGHSH, LQKENI. This CDR3 spans 20 amino acids. CDR3 protein: CASSLKGGSGLARRSYEQYF. The CDR3 coding sequence is TGTGCCAGCTCACTGAAAGGGGGGTCGGGACTAGCGCGACGTTCCTACGAGCAGTACTTC.

This clone has just a few counts. The junction differs from germline at one of its ends, possibly a read error. V and J are TRBV12-3 or TRBV12-4 and TRBJ2-3; D is undetermined. This CDR3 contains 13 residues. DNA for the CDR3: TGTGCCAGCAGTTTAACCGCCACAGATACGCGGCATTTT. This sequence encodes CASSLTATDTRHF.

This clone is labeled as medium-sized. V gene TRBV5-1 combines with J gene TRBJ2-6, with D perhaps TRBD2 (6 bases). Trimming stripped 4 bases from V and 1 base from J, with 18 bases between. Per germline, CDR1 SGHRS and CDR2 YFSETQ. The CDR3 contains 18 residues. The CDR3 sequence: CASSIGGPAPSGANVLTF. As DNA, the CDR3 is TGCGCCAGCAGCATCGGGGGACCCGCCCCATCTGGGGCCAACGTCCTGACTTTC.

DNA for the CDR3: TGTGCCAGCTCACTCAAAGGGGGGTCGGGACTAGCGGGTGGTTCCTACGAGCAGTACTTC. It codes for CASSLKGGSGLAGGSYEQYF. The V call is TRBV18, the J call TRBJ2-7, with 12 bases fitting TRBD2. Trimming cost V 4 bases and J 1 base; bases outside gene matches: 17. Per germline, CDR1 KGHSH and CDR2 LQKENI. This CDR3 has 20 residues.

This rearrangement joins TRBV20-1 to TRBJ1-4; 8 bases line up with TRBD1. This CDR3 has 14 amino acids. With V trimmed by 1 base and J by 8 bases, 6 bases remained unmatched. CDR1 is DFQATT, CDR2 SNEGSKA, per germline (reference sequence). The CDR3 loop is CSARGTGLGEKLFF. CDR3 nucleotides: TGCAGTGCTAGAGGGACAGGGCTAGGGGAAAAACTGTTTTTT.

At least ten counts were recorded for this clone. The V call is TRBV25-1, the J call TRBJ2-1; D remains unclear. The V gene lost 9 bases and the J gene lost 5 bases, with 8 bases spanning the gap. The CDR3 is 11 amino acids. Germline values: CDR1 MGHDK, CDR2 SYGVNS. This CDR3 is CASLANNEQFF. The CDR3 DNA sequence: TGTGCCAGTCTCGCAAACAATGAGCAGTTCTTC.

This clone was seen at least ten times. This chain joins TRBV6-4 and TRBJ2-3; possible D gene TRBD2, 5 bases. The length of the CDR3 is 16 residues. Germline V gene sequence: CDR1 MRHNA, CDR2 SNTAGT. V was clipped by 3 bases and J by 2 bases, with 15 bases between them. The CDR3 region has the DNA TGTGCCAGCAGTGAGAAAGCGGAGACCTACACAGATACGCAGTATTTT. Its protein is CASSEKAETYTDTQYF.

V is TRBV7-6 and J is TRBJ2-7; TRBD1 matches at 8 bases. The junction had 3 bases not matched to a gene; V was cut back by 5 bases and J by 3 bases. Germline V CDR1 and CDR2: SGHVS, FNYEAQ. This CDR3 is 13 amino acids long. DNA for the CDR3: TGTGCCAGCAGCCCAACAGGGGGCTACGAGCAGTACTTC. Its protein product is CASSPTGGYEQYF.

This clone was observed a handful of times. This sequence joins TRBV12-3 or TRBV12-4 and TRBJ1-6; D is ambiguous. With 8 bases removed from V and 3 bases from J, the gap between germline ends came to 11 bases. This CDR3 has 14 residues. The CDR3 coding sequence is TGTGCCAGCCGCCGGAATAGCTATAATTCACCCCTCCACTTT. Residues: CASRRNSYNSPLHF.

This clone is categorized as medium-sized. CDR3 in DNA: TGTGCCAGCAGCCCCGAGGGACAGGGGATCTACGAGCAGTACTTC. Its protein is CASSPEGQGIYEQYF. The chain carries TRBV4-2 and TRBJ2-7; 10 bases line up with TRBD1. This CDR3 has 15 residues. J gave up 3 bases and V 4 bases, and 6 bases lay outside the gene matches. Germline values: CDR1 LGHNA, CDR2 YNFKEQ.